Shown below are 9 T cell receptor beta chains from a single sample sequenced in a study of blood T cell repertoires in COVID-19. Generated by immunoSEQ multiplex PCR, the TCRdb table keeps only in-frame clones and is missing some. The sample yields tens of thousands of clones, approximately 78% seen once. The source material was peripheral blood. These receptors were obtained from a human donor with acute or convalescent COVID-19. The donor label of this sample is uncertain.

The chain has TRBV5-6 and TRBJ1-2, with 11 nucleotides matching TRBD1. The junction had 9 bases not matched to a gene; V was cut back by 4 bases and J by 4 bases. Germline V lookup: CDR1 SGHDT, CDR2 YYEEEE. There are 16 residues in the CDR3. This CDR3 is CASSRRDRGLVYGYTF. The DNA for the CDR3 is TGTGCCAGCAGCAGGCGGGACAGGGGGTTGGTCTATGGCTACACCTTC. The variable domain in full, with the rest retrieved from reference TRBV5-6 and TRBJ1-2, is DAGVTQSPTHLIKTRGQQVTLRCSPKSGHDTVSWYQQALGQGPQFIFQYYEEEERQRGNFPDRFSGHQFPNYSSELNVNALLLGDSALYLCASSRRDRGLVYGYTFGSGTRLTVV.

V gene TRBV28 combines with J gene TRBJ1-2; 9 nucleotides align to TRBD1. The CDR3 covers 13 residues. Germline CDR1 and CDR2: MDHEN and SYDVKM. V dropped 7 bases and J dropped 4; count of bases not matched to a gene: 4. CDR3 loop: CASTLGQGYGYTF. CDR3 sequence (DNA): TGTGCCAGCACCTTGGGACAGGGCTATGGCTACACCTTC.

The chain is built from TRBV9 and TRBJ2-7; 7 bases are a match to TRBD2. V was clipped by 0 bases and J by 9 bases; unmatched bases: 12. Germline assignment: CDR1 SGDLS and CDR2 YYNGEE. The CDR3 is 15 amino acids. In nucleotides, the CDR3 is TGTGCCAGCAGCGTAGAGGGAGGGACGGCCGGGCCGCAGTACTTC. It encodes CASSVEGGTAGPQYF.

The genes are TRBV7-2 and TRBJ1-6; TRBD1 aligns across 9 bases. There are 15 residues in the CDR3. Unmatched junction bases numbered 7, after V lost 1 base and J lost 12 bases. Germline V gives CDR1 SGHTA, CDR2 FQGNSA. CDR3 nucleotides: TGTGCCAGCAGCTTAGTCGGGACAGGGTTGAAACCCCTCCACTTT. Residues: CASSLVGTGLKPLHF.

This clone was seen only a few times. The chain employs TRBV2 and TRBJ1-6; tentatively, D is TRBD1 (6 bases). CDR3 length: 15 residues. Germline V gene data show CDR1 as SNHLY and CDR2 as FYNNEI. The V and J ends lost 7 bases and 5 bases respectively, with 15 bases between them. CDR3 sequence (DNA): TGTGCCAGCATTACCGGACAGTCGCATAATTCACCCCTCCACTTT. Residues: CASITGQSHNSPLHF.

V gene TRBV10-3 combines with J gene TRBJ2-3; 8 bases map to TRBD1. The V gene's germline CDR1 is ENHRY and CDR2 SYGVKD. The V and J ends lost 11 bases and 3 bases, in that order; junction bases with no gene match: 4. CDR3 length: 12 residues. This chain's CDR3 is CASTGVTDTQYF. The CDR3 nucleotides are TGTGCCTCGACAGGGGTAACAGATACGCAGTATTTT.

This clone was counted only a few times. The rearrangement uses TRBV5-5 and TRBJ1-2; 11 bases match TRBD1. Germline CDR1 SGHKS, CDR2 YYEKEE (reference sequence). The trim removed 3 bases at V and 5 bases at J, leaving 6 bases unmatched. This CDR3 has 15 amino acids. DNA for the CDR3: TGTGCCAGCAGCTCCGGACAGGGGGCAGGGTATGGCTACACCTTC. Translation: CASSSGQGAGYGYTF.

The chain couples TRBV13 to TRBJ1-4; the D gene is possibly TRBD1 (5 bases). Trimming stripped 3 bases from V and 3 bases from J, with 17 bases between. CDR1 and CDR2 from the germline V gene are PRHDT and FYEKMQ (reference sequence). The CDR3 runs 17 residues. In DNA form, the CDR3 reads TGTGCCAGCAGCTTCAGGGATTGGACGGGTCCTAATGAAAAACTGTTTTTT. Amino acid sequence: CASSFRDWTGPNEKLFF.

The rearrangement links TRBV9 to TRBJ2-3; maybe TRBD1 (6 bases). Trimming removed 1 base at V and 0 bases at J, with 9 bases between. From germline, CDR1 is SGDLS and CDR2 YYNGEE. The CDR3 runs to 15 residues. Here the CDR3 reads CASSVYGQSTDTQYF. The CDR3 nucleotides read TGTGCCAGCAGCGTATATGGACAGAGCACAGATACGCAGTATTTT.